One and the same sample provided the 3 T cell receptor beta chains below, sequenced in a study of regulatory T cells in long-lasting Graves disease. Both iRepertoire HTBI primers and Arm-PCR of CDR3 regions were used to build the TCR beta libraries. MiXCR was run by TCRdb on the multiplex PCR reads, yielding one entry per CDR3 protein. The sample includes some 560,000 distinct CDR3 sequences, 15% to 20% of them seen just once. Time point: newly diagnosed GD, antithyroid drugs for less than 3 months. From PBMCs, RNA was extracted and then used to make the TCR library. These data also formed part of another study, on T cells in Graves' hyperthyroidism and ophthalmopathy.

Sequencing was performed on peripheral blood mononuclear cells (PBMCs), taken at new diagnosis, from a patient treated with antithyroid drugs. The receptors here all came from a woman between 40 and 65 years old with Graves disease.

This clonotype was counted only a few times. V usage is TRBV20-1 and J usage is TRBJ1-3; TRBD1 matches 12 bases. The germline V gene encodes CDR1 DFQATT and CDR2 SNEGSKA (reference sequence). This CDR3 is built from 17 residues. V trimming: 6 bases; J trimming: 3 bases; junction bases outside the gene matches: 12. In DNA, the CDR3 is TGCAGTGCCCCCACACCGGGACAGGGGGCGAGTGGAAACACCATATATTTT. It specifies CSAPTPGQGASGNTIYF.

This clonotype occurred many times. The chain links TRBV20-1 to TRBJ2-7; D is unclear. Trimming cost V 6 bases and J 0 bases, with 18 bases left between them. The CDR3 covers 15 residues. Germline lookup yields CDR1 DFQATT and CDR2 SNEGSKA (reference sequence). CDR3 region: CSALRIVSSSYEQYF. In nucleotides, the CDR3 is TGCAGTGCCCTTAGAATAGTTTCCAGCTCCTACGAGCAGTACTTC.

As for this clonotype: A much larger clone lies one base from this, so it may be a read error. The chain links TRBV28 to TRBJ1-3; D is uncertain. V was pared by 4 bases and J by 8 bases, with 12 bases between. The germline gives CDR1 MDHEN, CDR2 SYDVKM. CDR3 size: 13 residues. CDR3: CASSYGAGDTIYF. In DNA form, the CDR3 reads TGTGCCAGCAGTTACGGAGCGGGTGACACCATATATTTT.